This T cell receptor (beta chain) stems from a study of PD-1 blockade in classical Hodgkin lymphoma (dated by TCRdb to 2018 to 2020). In the study overall: The study used TCR beta sequencing and CyTOF to define a peripheral blood immune signature of response to PD-1 blockade in classical Hodgkin lymphoma.

The meaning of the sample's time point label: newly diagnosed, previously untreated cHL patient sample. Magnetic negative selection with a Miltenyi CD4+ T cell isolation kit was used to purify CD4+ T cells from thawed PBMCs. As a comparison group for the relapsed/refractory trial patients, PBMCs from patients with newly diagnosed, previously untreated classical Hodgkin lymphoma were sequenced. After peripheral blood was drawn into 8 mL Vacutainer Cell Preparation Tubes, PBMCs were isolated by centrifugation and then cryopreserved. Purified CD4+ and CD8+ fractions were generated only in cases for which an additional PBMC sample was available. Magnetically labelled cells were depleted on LS columns in a quadroMACS separator, and the flow-through was collected as the purified fraction. Paper-wide results and their limitations: The study was limited to a single clinical trial cohort, and causes of repertoire differences, possibly disease activity or prior therapy, remained undefined. Newly diagnosed patients were reported to have lower baseline TCR diversity than healthy donors, and relapsed/refractory patients were reported to have lower baseline TCR diversity still.

Comments on this clone: Its specific antigen is unknown. One base away there is no much larger clone; base qualities are not given.

Genomic DNA was isolated using the Qiagen DNeasy kit from unsorted PBMCs as well as from negatively selected CD4+ and CD8+ fractions. TCR beta CDR3 regions were subjected to amplification by immunoSEQ multiplex PCR with primers that anneal to V and J segments. A synthetic immune receptor repertoire was used to minimize amplification bias, and remaining bias was computationally removed after sequencing. As for how the authors treated the data: Custom Python scripts were used to quantify repertoire diversity as the Shannon entropy index. Unsorted, CD4+ and CD8+ repertoires were analyzed separately, except for combined analyses in which CD4+ and CD8+ sequences were merged in silico. What TCRdb holds here is the immuneACCESS table cut down to in-frame rearrangements. Part of the clones is not present; checked against another copy, under half of the missing clones reflect an unresolved V gene, and the others are unexplained. V and J calls and clone size are given by that table; D and trimming were obtained from the DNA. The sample table lists just under 20,000 clones, over 80% of them with a count of one. The top ten clones comprise less than 1.5% of the sample.

What was sequenced was CD4+ T cells from blood. The clonotype originates from a human donor with classical Hodgkin lymphoma.

The DNA sequence reads TGTGCCAGTGGTCTTCCCGATCTAGCGGGTACAAATGAGCAGTTCTTC. Translation gives CASGLPDLAGTNEQFF. The chain is assembled from TRBV19 and TRBJ2-1, with 8 bases aligning to TRBD2. Based on the germline V gene (reference sequence), the CDR1 and CDR2 sequences are LNHDA and SQIVND. The CDR3, from cysteine to phenylalanine, totals 16 residues. The only DNA kept is the CDR3, 48 bases in frame from the first base. From V the trimming removes 8 bases and from J it removes 7 bases, while the gene matches leave 16 bases of the junction unaccounted for.